Following are 27 T cell receptor beta chains from one sample sequenced in a study of blood T cell repertoires in COVID-19. Generated by immunoSEQ multiplex PCR, the TCRdb table keeps only in-frame clones and is missing some. This sample has a few hundred thousand clones, with around 86% found just once. Material: peripheral blood. The receptors were sampled from a man aged 55 to 70 with acute or convalescent COVID-19.

This chain's CDR3 is CASSQSPGAPYEQYF. The CDR3, as DNA: TGCGCCAGCAGCCAAAGCCCAGGGGCTCCCTACGAGCAGTACTTC. The chain combines TRBV4-1 with TRBJ2-7, with a weak D call TRBD1 (6 bases). The CDR3 consists of 15 residues. Germline lookup yields CDR1 MGHRA and CDR2 YSYEKL. Deletions cut 2 bases from V and 2 bases from J, with 13 bases between.

The rearrangement uses TRBV2 and TRBJ2-7; 7 nucleotides line up with TRBD1. The CDR3 consists of 14 residues. Trimming at V came to 8 bases and at J to 6 bases, leaving 13 bases not matched to a gene. Germline CDR1 SNHLY, CDR2 FYNNEI. Written as DNA, the CDR3 is TGTGCCAGCTCCCGGGACAGACCCGCCGGCGAGCAGTACTTC. This codes for CASSRDRPAGEQYF.

This CDR3 reads CASIWTGDQPQHF. The CDR3 nucleotides read TGTGCCAGCATTTGGACAGGTGATCAGCCCCAGCATTTT. The V and J genes are TRBV28 and TRBJ1-5; 7 bases fit TRBD1. Trimming cost V 7 bases and J 5 bases; bases outside gene matches: 5. This CDR3 contains 13 residues. CDR1 is MDHEN, CDR2 SYDVKM, per germline.

This clone was counted only a few times. The chain combines TRBV7-6 with TRBJ1-1; unclear D gene. Trimming pared 7 bases from V and 1 base from J, leaving 16 bases between. The CDR3 is made up of 15 amino acids. Germline V gene lookup returns CDR1 SGHVS and CDR2 FNYEAQ. In DNA form, the CDR3 reads TGTGCCAGCACCGTCCTAGCGGGGTCGAACACTGAAGCTTTCTTT. Translation: CASTVLAGSNTEAFF.

This clone was seen a single time. The V gene is TRBV6-5, the J gene TRBJ2-5, with no clear D. The V and J ends lost 2 bases and 9 bases respectively, with 13 bases between them. There are 13 residues in the CDR3. Germline CDR1 reads MNHEY; CDR2 reads SVGAGI. Written as DNA, the CDR3 is TGTGCCAGCAGTTACCTGGCCTACGAGGCCCAGTACTTC. This codes for CASSYLAYEAQYF.

The chain combines TRBV14 with TRBJ2-3; D call uncertain. Germline values: CDR1 SGHDN, CDR2 FVKESK. The CDR3 is 15 residues long. Trimming took off 0 bases at V and 6 bases at J, with 13 bases between the two ends. CDR3 sequence reads: CASSQERSRVDTQYF. The CDR3 DNA reads TGTGCCAGCAGCCAAGAAAGGTCCCGGGTGGATACGCAGTATTTT.

The V call is TRBV18, the J call TRBJ2-3; 12 bases line up with TRBD1. The CDR3 has 15 residues. Trimming at V came to 4 bases and at J to 4 bases, leaving 3 bases not matched to a gene. Germline V gene data show CDR1 as KGHSH and CDR2 as LQKENI. The CDR3 reads CASSLGTGGADTQYF. DNA for the CDR3: TGTGCCAGCTCACTAGGGACAGGGGGCGCAGATACGCAGTATTTT.

The chain combines TRBV7-9 with TRBJ2-3; perhaps TRBD2 as D (7 bases). This CDR3 is built from 17 residues. V was trimmed by 5 bases and J by 1 base, leaving 19 bases between them. The germline gives CDR1 SEHNR, CDR2 FQNEAQ (reference sequence). In nucleotides, the CDR3 is TGTGCCAGCAGCCAGGGGTGGAGCGGGGAGGGCACAGATACGCAGTATTTT. It encodes CASSQGWSGEGTDTQYF. Full variable domain (outside the CDR3, taken from reference TRBV7-9 and TRBJ2-3): DTGVSQNPRHKITKRGQNVTFRCDPISEHNRLYWYRQTLGQGPEFLTYFQNEAQLEKSRLLSDRFSAERPKGSFSTLEIQRTEQGDSAMYLCASSQGWSGEGTDTQYFGPGTRLTVL.

The chain couples TRBV6-6 to TRBJ1-1; D not resolved. The CDR3 runs to 11 residues. The germline CDR1 and CDR2 sequences are MNHNY and SVGAGI (reference sequence). V was clipped by 6 bases and J by 7 bases, with 9 bases between them. The DNA of the CDR3 is TGTGCCAGCAGAAGACTCGATGAAGCTTTCTTT. It translates to CASRRLDEAFF.

The chain couples TRBV6-2 or TRBV6-3 to TRBJ2-7; 9 bases match TRBD2. Germline V lookup: CDR1 MNHEY, CDR2 SVGEGT. V lost 3 bases, J lost 4 bases, and 4 bases stayed unmatched. This CDR3 has 14 residues. CDR3 DNA sequence: TGTGCCAGCAGTTATGCGGGGGGGAGATACGAGCAGTACTTC. It is translated as CASSYAGGRYEQYF.

The genes are TRBV11-1 and TRBJ2-1; D is possibly TRBD2 (7 bases). Germline values: CDR1 SGHAT, CDR2 FQDESV (reference sequence). The CDR3 length is 14 residues. V was clipped by 1 base and J by 9 bases, with 13 bases between them. The DNA of the CDR3 is TGTGCCAGCAGCTTAGTGAGGGGGGGCACTGAGCAGTTCTTC. The encoded protein is CASSLVRGGTEQFF.

J is TRBJ2-6 and V is TRBV7-6, with a weak D call TRBD2 (5 bases). The germline gives CDR1 SGHVS, CDR2 FNYEAQ. The CDR3 runs to 18 residues. Trimming left V 1 base short and J 1 base short, with 14 bases between. The CDR3 spells CASSLDLRVWSGANVLTF. The CDR3 DNA reads TGTGCCAGCAGCTTAGATTTGAGGGTTTGGTCTGGGGCCAACGTCCTGACTTTC. Looking up the rest from reference TRBV7-6 and TRBJ2-6 gives the full variable domain: GAGVSQSPRYKVTKRGQDVALRCDPISGHVSLYWYRQALGQGPEFLTYFNYEAQQDKSGLPNDRFSAERPEGSISTLTIQRTEQRDSAMYRCASSLDLRVWSGANVLTFGAGSRLTVL.

The V gene is TRBV10-1, the J gene TRBJ2-3, with TRBD1 identical over 8 bases. V lost 5 bases, J lost 2 bases, and 6 bases stayed unmatched. Germline lookup yields CDR1 WNHNN and CDR2 SYGVQD (reference sequence). The CDR3 is 15 residues long. The CDR3 spells CASSKGQGATDTQYF. CDR3 DNA sequence: TGCGCCAGCAGTAAAGGACAGGGAGCCACAGATACGCAGTATTTT.

The chain couples TRBV4-3 to TRBJ1-5; the D gene is possibly TRBD1 (5 bases). Germline V CDR1 and CDR2: LGHNA, YSLEER. V gave up 0 bases and J gave up 7 bases, with 13 bases separating them. This CDR3 region has 15 residues. The CDR3 sequence: CASSQDLGGRQPQHF. The CDR3 DNA is TGCGCCAGCAGCCAAGATCTGGGGGGGAGGCAGCCCCAGCATTTT.

The J gene is TRBJ1-1, the V gene TRBV7-8, with D perhaps TRBD1 (5 bases). CDR1 and CDR2 (germline): SGHVS, FQNEAQ. The CDR3 covers 12 residues. The germline V and J ends were trimmed by 4 bases and 5 bases, with 8 bases remaining between them. The CDR3 nucleotides are TGTGCCAGCAGCTCCAGGGTTACTGAAGCTTTCTTT. Encoded protein: CASSSRVTEAFF.

This sequence joins TRBV7-2 and TRBJ2-3; 12 nucleotides align to TRBD2. This CDR3 has 17 amino acids. V lost 5 bases and J lost 3; bases outside the gene matches: 9. Germline V CDR1 and CDR2: SGHTA, FQGNSA. The CDR3 region has the DNA TGTGCCAGCAGCCCGCAAAGACTAGCGGGGGCTACAGATACGCAGTATTTT. Its protein is CASSPQRLAGATDTQYF.

In this sample, this clone turned up once. The chain combines TRBV21-1 with TRBJ1-1; the table calls TRBD1, which could not be checked here. TRBV21-1 is labeled a pseudogene. The CDR3 extends over 16 amino acids. The chain's CDR3 is CASSKDVEKGQVEAFF. DNA of the CDR3: TGTGCCAGCAGCAAAGATGTGGAAAAGGGGCAGGTTGAAGCTTTCTTT.

J is TRBJ2-1 and V is TRBV9, with unresolved D. V lost 7 bases and J lost 8, with 16 bases in between. The length of the CDR3 is 13 residues. From germline, CDR1 is SGDLS and CDR2 YYNGEE. CDR3 sequence: CASGRPGGDEQFF. The CDR3 region has the DNA TGTGCCAGCGGCCGGCCCGGCGGCGATGAGCAGTTCTTC.

The chain employs TRBV13 and TRBJ2-3; 9 bases agree with TRBD1. Germline V gene data show CDR1 as PRHDT and CDR2 as FYEKMQ (reference sequence). V trimming: 8 bases; J trimming: 4 bases; junction bases outside the gene matches: 7. The CDR3 is 14 residues long. In nucleotides, the CDR3 is TGTGCCAGCGCCCCGGACAGGGGCGCAGATACGCAGTATTTT. Amino acid sequence: CASAPDRGADTQYF.

This clone was observed many times. This rearrangement joins TRBV13 to TRBJ1-4; 9 bases are shared with TRBD1. The germline gives CDR1 PRHDT, CDR2 FYEKMQ (reference sequence). V lost 1 base and J lost 6; bases outside the gene matches: 6. The length of the CDR3 is 16 residues. The CDR3 DNA is TGTGCCAGCAGCTTAGAGGGACAGGGTCGGGATGAAAAACTGTTTTTT. This translates into CASSLEGQGRDEKLFF.

The CDR3 sequence is CASSLRGWDEQYF. The CDR3 DNA follows: TGTGCCAGCAGTCTACGGGGGTGGGACGAGCAGTACTTC. This chain joins TRBV6-5 and TRBJ2-7; maybe TRBD2 (6 bases). Germline V CDR1 and CDR2: MNHEY, SVGAGI. The V and J ends lost 5 bases and 5 bases respectively, with 13 bases between them. The CDR3 covers 13 residues.

Comment on this clone: This CDR3 is also generated by other DNA sequences in the sample. This chain connects TRBV7-6 to TRBJ1-6, with 7 positions matching TRBD1. Germline trimming cut 5 bases from V and 4 bases from J; bases unmatched to any gene: 8. The CDR3 is 16 residues long. Germline V lookup: CDR1 SGHVS, CDR2 FNYEAQ. CDR3: CASSPQGGGYNSPLHF. For the CDR3, the DNA is TGTGCCAGCAGCCCGCAGGGGGGCGGGTATAATTCACCCCTCCACTTT.

The chain recombines TRBV21-1 with TRBJ1-6. TRBV21-1 is a listed pseudogene. The CDR3 has 21 amino acids. The CDR3 DNA reads as TGTGCCAGCAGCAAAGTATGGGGCTTTAGTTGGGCGGGAGGCTATAATTCACCCCTCCACTTT. It translates to CASSKVWGFSWAGGYNSPLHF.

V and J are TRBV9 and TRBJ2-3; maybe TRBD1 (6 bases). There are 14 residues in the CDR3. Germline-derived CDR1 and CDR2 are SGDLS and YYNGEE. V was trimmed by 3 bases and J by 2 bases, leaving 10 bases between them. For the CDR3, the DNA is TGTGCCAGCAGCGAGGGGGACGCCACAGATACGCAGTATTTT. It translates to CASSEGDATDTQYF.

In the case of this clone: This same CDR3 is encoded by further DNA sequences in the sample. This chain links TRBV10-1 with TRBJ2-5; 8 positions agree with TRBD2. V trimming: 5 bases; J trimming: 1 base; junction bases outside the gene matches: 3. Germline V gene lookup returns CDR1 WNHNN and CDR2 SYGVQD (reference sequence). This CDR3 has 14 amino acids. CDR3 in amino acids: CASSPGGPQETQYF. DNA for the CDR3: TGCGCCAGCAGTCCGGGGGGGCCCCAAGAGACCCAGTACTTC.

The V call is TRBV19, the J call TRBJ1-5; D possibly corresponds to TRBD1 (5 bases). Germline V gives CDR1 LNHDA, CDR2 SQIVND (reference sequence). The CDR3 consists of 17 residues. V lost 0 bases to trimming and J lost 7 bases, with 19 bases between them. The CDR3 DNA reads TGTGCCAGTAGTATAGACCGACAGAGCCGAGCCAAACAGCCCCAGCATTTT. Translation gives CASSIDRQSRAKQPQHF.

This chain joins TRBV19 and TRBJ2-1; D is possibly TRBD1 (5 bases). Germline CDR1 is LNHDA and CDR2 is SQIVND (reference sequence). Trimming pared 3 bases from V and 8 bases from J, leaving 5 bases between. CDR3 length equals 11 residues. The CDR3 nucleotides are TGTGCCAGTAGTATCAGGGATGAGCAGTTCTTC. Its protein product is CASSIRDEQFF.